The present TCR beta chain was sequenced within a study of blood T cell repertoires in COVID-19. Study summary: T cells, B-cell-depleted T cells, or PBMCs supplied cDNA or gDNA.

V was pared by 0 bases and J by 9 bases, with 13 bases between. The CDR3 is 15 residues long. Germline CDR1 is SGHNT and CDR2 is YYREEE (reference sequence). Participant age was about 18 to 89 years, and participants resided in roughly 25 US areas. Profiling relied on immunoSEQ multiplex PCR, and the TCRdb table lists in-frame clones only, not all of them. The table lists about 130,000 clones, just under 85% of them singletons, with approximately 9.1% in the top ten. J is TRBJ1-6 and V is TRBV5-4; tentatively, D is TRBD1 (6 bases). The TCR sequence derives from a man aged 50 to 59 who had recovered from COVID-19. What was sequenced was PBMCs or T cells enriched from blood (not recorded which). CDR3 sequence: CASSLGGTTGSPLHF. CDR3 DNA: TGTGCCAGCAGCTTGGGAGGGACAACGGGTTCACCCCTCCACTTT.